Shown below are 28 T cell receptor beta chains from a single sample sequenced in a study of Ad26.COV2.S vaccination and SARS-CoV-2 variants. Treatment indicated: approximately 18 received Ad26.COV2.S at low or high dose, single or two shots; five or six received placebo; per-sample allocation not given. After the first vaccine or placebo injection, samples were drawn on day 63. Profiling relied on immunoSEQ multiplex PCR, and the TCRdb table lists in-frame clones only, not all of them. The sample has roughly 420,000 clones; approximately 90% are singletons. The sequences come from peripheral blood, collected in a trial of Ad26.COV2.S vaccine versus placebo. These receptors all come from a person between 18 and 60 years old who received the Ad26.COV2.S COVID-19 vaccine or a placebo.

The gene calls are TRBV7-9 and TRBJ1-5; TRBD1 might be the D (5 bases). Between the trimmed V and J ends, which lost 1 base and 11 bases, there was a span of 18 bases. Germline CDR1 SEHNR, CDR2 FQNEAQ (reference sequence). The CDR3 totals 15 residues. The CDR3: CASSLGSGKRPTQHF. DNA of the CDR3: TGTGCCAGCAGCTTAGGGTCAGGGAAGAGGCCGACCCAGCATTTT.

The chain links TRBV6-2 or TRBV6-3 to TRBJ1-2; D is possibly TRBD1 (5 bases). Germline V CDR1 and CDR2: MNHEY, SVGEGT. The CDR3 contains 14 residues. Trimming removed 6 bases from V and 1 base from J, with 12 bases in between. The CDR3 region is CASSRVTVNYGYTF. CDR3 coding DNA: TGTGCCAGCAGCCGCGTGACAGTTAACTATGGCTACACCTTC.

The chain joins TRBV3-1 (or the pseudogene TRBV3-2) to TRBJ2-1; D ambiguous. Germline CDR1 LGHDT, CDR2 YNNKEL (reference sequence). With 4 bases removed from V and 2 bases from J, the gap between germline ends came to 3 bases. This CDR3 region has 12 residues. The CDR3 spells CASSRTYNEQFF. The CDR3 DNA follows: TGTGCCAGCAGCCGAACCTACAATGAGCAGTTCTTC.

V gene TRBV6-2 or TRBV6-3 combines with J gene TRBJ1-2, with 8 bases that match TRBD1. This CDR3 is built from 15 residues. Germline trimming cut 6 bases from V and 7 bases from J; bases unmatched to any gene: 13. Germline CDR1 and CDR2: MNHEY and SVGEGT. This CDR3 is CASSLEGQAAGGYTF. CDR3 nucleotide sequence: TGTGCCAGCAGCCTCGAGGGACAGGCAGCGGGTGGCTACACCTTC.

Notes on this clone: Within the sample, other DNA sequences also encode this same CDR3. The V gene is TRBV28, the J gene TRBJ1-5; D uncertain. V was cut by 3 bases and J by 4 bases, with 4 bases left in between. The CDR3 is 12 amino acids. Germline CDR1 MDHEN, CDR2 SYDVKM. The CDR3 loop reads CASSFGNQPQHF. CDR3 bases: TGTGCCAGCAGTTTTGGGAATCAGCCCCAGCATTTT.

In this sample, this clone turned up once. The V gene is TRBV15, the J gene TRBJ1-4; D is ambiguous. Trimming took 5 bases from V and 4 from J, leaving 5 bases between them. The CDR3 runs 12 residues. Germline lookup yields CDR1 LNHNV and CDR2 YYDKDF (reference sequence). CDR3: CATSRINEKLFF. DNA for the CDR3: TGTGCCACCAGCCGGATTAATGAAAAACTGTTTTTT.

CDR3 nucleotide sequence: TGTGCCAGCACCCCCAAGGTTTGGGGGCTGAACACTGAAGCTTTCTTT. The encoded protein is CASTPKVWGLNTEAFF. This chain joins TRBV7-9 and TRBJ1-1; TRBD1 might be the D (6 bases). This CDR3 comprises 16 residues. V gave up 7 bases and J gave up 0 bases, with 18 bases separating them. Germline lookup yields CDR1 SEHNR and CDR2 FQNEAQ (reference sequence).

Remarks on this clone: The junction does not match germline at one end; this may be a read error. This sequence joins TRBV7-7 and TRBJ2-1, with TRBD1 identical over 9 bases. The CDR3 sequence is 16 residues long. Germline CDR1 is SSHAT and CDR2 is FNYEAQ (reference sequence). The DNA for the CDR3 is TGTGCTAGCAGCTTAGAGGGCCGGACAGGGGTCGATGAGCAGTTCTTC. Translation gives CASSLEGRTGVDEQFF.

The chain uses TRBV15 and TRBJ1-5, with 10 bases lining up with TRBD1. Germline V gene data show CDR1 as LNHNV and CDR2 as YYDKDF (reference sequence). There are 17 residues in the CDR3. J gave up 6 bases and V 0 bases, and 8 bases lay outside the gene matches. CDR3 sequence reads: CATSRDRGQGSGQPQHF. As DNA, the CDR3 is TGTGCCACCAGCAGAGACCGGGGACAGGGGAGCGGTCAGCCCCAGCATTTT.

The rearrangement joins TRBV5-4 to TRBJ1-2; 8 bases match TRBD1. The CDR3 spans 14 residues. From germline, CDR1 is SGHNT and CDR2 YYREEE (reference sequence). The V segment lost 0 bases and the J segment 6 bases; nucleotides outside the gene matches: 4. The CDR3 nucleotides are TGTGCCAGCAGCTTGGTACAGGGGGAGCATGGCTACACCTTC. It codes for CASSLVQGEHGYTF.

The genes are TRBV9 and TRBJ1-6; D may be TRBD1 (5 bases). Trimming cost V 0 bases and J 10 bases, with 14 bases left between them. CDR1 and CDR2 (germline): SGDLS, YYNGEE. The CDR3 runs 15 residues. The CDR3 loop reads CASSVGGQFGSPLHF. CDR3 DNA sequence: TGTGCCAGCAGCGTAGGAGGACAATTTGGCTCACCCCTCCACTTT.

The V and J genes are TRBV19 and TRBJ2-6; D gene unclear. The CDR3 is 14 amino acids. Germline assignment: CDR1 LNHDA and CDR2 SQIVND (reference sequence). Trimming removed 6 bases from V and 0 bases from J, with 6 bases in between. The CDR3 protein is CASRRSSGANVLTF. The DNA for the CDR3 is TGTGCCAGTAGGAGGAGCTCTGGGGCCAACGTCCTGACTTTC.

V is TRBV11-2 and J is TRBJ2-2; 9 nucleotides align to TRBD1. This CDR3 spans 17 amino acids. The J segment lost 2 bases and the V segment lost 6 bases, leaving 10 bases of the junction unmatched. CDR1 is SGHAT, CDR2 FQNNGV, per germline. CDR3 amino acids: CASSYTGGFVNTGELFF. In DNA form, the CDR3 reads TGTGCCAGCAGTTACACAGGGGGCTTCGTAAACACCGGGGAGCTGTTTTTT.

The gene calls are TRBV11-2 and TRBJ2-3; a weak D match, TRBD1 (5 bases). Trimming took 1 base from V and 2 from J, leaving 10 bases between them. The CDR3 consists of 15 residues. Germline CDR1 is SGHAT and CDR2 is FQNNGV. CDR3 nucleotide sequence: TGTGCCAGCAGCTTAGGACAGTTACCCACAGATACGCAGTATTTT. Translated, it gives CASSLGQLPTDTQYF.

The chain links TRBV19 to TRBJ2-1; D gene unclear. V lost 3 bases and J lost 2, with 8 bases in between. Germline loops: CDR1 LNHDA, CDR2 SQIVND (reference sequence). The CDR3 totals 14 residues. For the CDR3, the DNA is TGTGCCAGTAGTATGTCGGCTACCTACAATGAGCAGTTCTTC. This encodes CASSMSATYNEQFF.

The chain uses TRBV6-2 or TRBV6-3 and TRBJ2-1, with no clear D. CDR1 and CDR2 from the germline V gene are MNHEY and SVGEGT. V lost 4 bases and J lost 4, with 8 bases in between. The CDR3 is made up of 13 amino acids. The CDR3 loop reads CASSFQGYNEQFF. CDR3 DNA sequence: TGTGCCAGCAGTTTTCAAGGGTACAATGAGCAGTTCTTC.

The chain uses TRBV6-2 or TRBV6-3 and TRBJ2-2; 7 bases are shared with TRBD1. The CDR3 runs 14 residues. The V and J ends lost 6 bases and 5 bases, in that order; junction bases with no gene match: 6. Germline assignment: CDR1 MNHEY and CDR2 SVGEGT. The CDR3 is CASRPTGETGELFF. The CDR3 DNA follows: TGTGCCAGCAGACCTACAGGGGAGACCGGGGAGCTGTTTTTT.

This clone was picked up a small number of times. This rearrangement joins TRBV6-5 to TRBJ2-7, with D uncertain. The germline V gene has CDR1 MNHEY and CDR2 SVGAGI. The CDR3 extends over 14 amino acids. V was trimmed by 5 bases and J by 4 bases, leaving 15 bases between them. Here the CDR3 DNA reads TGTGCCAGCAGTCCGCGCCTAGATTTTTACGAGCAGTACTTC. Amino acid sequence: CASSPRLDFYEQYF.

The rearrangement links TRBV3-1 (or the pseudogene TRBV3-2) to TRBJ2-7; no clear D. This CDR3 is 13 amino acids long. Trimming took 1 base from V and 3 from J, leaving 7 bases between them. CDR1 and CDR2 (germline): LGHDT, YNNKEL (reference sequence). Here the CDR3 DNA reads TGTGCCAGCAGCCAAGGGCACCACTACGAGCAGTACTTC. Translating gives CASSQGHHYEQYF.

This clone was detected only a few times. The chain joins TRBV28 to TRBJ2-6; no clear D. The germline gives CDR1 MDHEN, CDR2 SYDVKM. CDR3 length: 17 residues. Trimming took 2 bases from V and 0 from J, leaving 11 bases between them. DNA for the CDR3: TGTGCCAGCAGTTTAGGCAGTGGCGGCTCTGGGGCCAACGTCCTGACTTTC. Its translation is CASSLGSGGSGANVLTF.

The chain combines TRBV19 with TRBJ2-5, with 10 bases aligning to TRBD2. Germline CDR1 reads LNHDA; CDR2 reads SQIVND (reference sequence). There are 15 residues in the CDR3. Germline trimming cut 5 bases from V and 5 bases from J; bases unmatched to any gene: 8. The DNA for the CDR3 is TGTGCCAGTAGTGGCAGCGGGGGGGCAGGGGAGACCCAGTACTTC. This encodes CASSGSGGAGETQYF.

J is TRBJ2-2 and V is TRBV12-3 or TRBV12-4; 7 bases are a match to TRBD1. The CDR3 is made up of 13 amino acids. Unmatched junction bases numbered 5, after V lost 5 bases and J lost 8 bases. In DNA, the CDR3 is TGTGCCAGCAGTATACACAGGGGTGGGGAGCTGTTTTTT. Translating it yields CASSIHRGGELFF.

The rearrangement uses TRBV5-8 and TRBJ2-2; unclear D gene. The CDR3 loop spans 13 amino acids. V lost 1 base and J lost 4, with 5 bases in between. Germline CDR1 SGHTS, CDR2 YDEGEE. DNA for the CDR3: TGTGCCAGCAGCTTGTGGGCCACCGGGGAGCTGTTTTTT. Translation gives CASSLWATGELFF.

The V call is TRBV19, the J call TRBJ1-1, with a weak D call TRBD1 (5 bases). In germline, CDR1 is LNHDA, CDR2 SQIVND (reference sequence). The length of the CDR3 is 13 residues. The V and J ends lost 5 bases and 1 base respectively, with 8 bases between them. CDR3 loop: CASSHGANTEAFF. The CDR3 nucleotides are TGTGCCAGTAGTCACGGGGCGAACACTGAAGCTTTCTTT. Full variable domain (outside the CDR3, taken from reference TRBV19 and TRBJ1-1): DGGITQSPKYLFRKEGQNVTLSCEQNLNHDAMYWYRQDPGQGLRLIYYSQIVNDFQKGDIAEGYSVSREKKESFPLTVTSAQKNPTAFYLCASSHGANTEAFFGQGTRLTVV.

CDR3 region: CASSFGLGDTQYF. The CDR3, as DNA: TGTGCCAGCAGCTTCGGACTGGGAGATACGCAGTATTTT. V and J are TRBV7-2 and TRBJ2-3, with a weak D call TRBD2 (5 bases). Trimming took 3 bases from V and 5 from J, leaving 9 bases between them. The CDR3 consists of 13 residues. Germline CDR1 is SGHTA and CDR2 is FQGNSA.

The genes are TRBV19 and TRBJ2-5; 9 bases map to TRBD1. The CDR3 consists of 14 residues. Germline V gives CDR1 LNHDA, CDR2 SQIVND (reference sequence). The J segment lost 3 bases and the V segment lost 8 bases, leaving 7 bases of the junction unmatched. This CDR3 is CASSGTGREETQYF. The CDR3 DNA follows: TGTGCCAGTTCCGGGACAGGGAGAGAAGAGACCCAGTACTTC.

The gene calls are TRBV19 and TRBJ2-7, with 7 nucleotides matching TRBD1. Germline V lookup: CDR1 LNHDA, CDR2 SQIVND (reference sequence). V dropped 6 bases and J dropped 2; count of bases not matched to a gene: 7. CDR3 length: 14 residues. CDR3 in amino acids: CASRGQGVPYEQYF. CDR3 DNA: TGTGCCAGTAGAGGGCAGGGGGTCCCCTACGAGCAGTACTTC.

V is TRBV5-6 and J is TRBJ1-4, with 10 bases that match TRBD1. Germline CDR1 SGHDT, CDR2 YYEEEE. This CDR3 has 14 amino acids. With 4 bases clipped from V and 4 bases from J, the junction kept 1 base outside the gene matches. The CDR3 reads CASSRTGGNEKLFF. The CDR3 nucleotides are TGTGCCAGCAGCAGGACAGGGGGTAATGAAAAACTGTTTTTT.